The 29 T cell receptor beta chains listed next were all sequenced from one sample in a study of blood T cell repertoires in COVID-19. This table comes from immunoSEQ multiplex PCR, and its TCRdb copy is limited to in-frame clones, with some not included. The table records 400,000 or so clones, approximately 86% of them present only once. Sequencing was done on a sample of PBMCs or T cells enriched from blood (not recorded which). Receptors originate from a woman aged 40 to 49 with acute COVID-19.

The chain carries TRBV11-2 and TRBJ1-1; no definite D call. Trimming pared 5 bases from V and 11 bases from J, leaving 18 bases between. Germline CDR1 and CDR2: SGHAT and FQNNGV. There are 13 residues in the CDR3. CDR3 sequence reads: CASSQSGTGRAFF. Here the CDR3 DNA reads TGTGCCAGCAGCCAGAGCGGTACGGGTAGGGCTTTCTTT.

Only one count was recorded for this clone. As DNA, the CDR3 is TGTGCTCTACAGGGGGCCGTTTGGTCACCCCTCCACTTT. Its translation: CALQGAVWSPLHF. The V call is TRBV6-5, the J call TRBJ1-6; 9 positions agree with TRBD1. The germline CDR1 and CDR2 sequences are MNHEY and SVGAGI. The CDR3 runs to 13 residues.

The V gene is TRBV12-3 or TRBV12-4, the J gene TRBJ2-7, with D maybe TRBD2 (5 bases). Trimming cost V 3 bases and J 7 bases, with 13 bases left between them. The CDR3 is 13 amino acids. The chain's CDR3 is CASSLMATGEQYF. Here the CDR3 DNA reads TGTGCCAGCAGTTTGATGGCGACGGGGGAGCAGTACTTC.

V usage is TRBV4-1 and J usage is TRBJ2-3; the match to TRBD1 covers 9 bases. Germline CDR1 and CDR2: MGHRA and YSYEKL. After removal of 0 bases from V and 5 bases from J, the junction contained 9 bases not matched to a gene. The CDR3 runs 17 residues. This CDR3 reads CASSQDDRGAWGDTQYF. DNA of the CDR3: TGCGCCAGCAGCCAAGACGACAGGGGGGCCTGGGGAGATACGCAGTATTTT.

The chain links TRBV5-1 to TRBJ1-2; TRBD1 agrees at 8 bases. With V trimmed by 0 bases and J by 7 bases, 14 bases remained unmatched. CDR3 size: 17 residues. The germline V gene encodes CDR1 SGHRS and CDR2 YFSETQ. CDR3 sequence (DNA): TGCGCCAGCAGCTTGGTTCCGAGACAGGGGTCTTCGAGTGGCTACACCTTC. Residues: CASSLVPRQGSSSGYTF.

This CDR3 reads CASSLERSGVYGYTF. The CDR3 nucleotides read TGCGCCAGCAGCTTGGAGCGTTCAGGGGTCTATGGCTACACCTTC. V gene TRBV5-1 combines with J gene TRBJ1-2, with a possible D match to TRBD1 (6 bases). The length of the CDR3 is 15 residues. Germline assignment: CDR1 SGHRS and CDR2 YFSETQ. V was trimmed by 0 bases and J by 4 bases, leaving 13 bases between them.

The V and J genes are TRBV7-9 and TRBJ1-2; TRBD1 agrees at 8 bases. The V gene end was trimmed by 1 base and the J gene end by 8 bases; junction bases not matched to a gene: 9. The CDR3 runs to 15 residues. Looked up from germline, CDR1 is SEHNR and CDR2 is FQNEAQ (reference sequence). The CDR3 region is CASSLVGQGAQGYTF. The CDR3 coding sequence is TGTGCCAGCAGCTTAGTCGGGCAGGGGGCGCAGGGCTACACCTTC. Using reference TRBV7-9 and TRBJ1-2 for the parts outside the CDR3, the full variable domain is DTGVSQNPRHKITKRGQNVTFRCDPISEHNRLYWYRQTLGQGPEFLTYFQNEAQLEKSRLLSDRFSAERPKGSFSTLEIQRTEQGDSAMYLCASSLVGQGAQGYTFGSGTRLTVV.

This chain links TRBV10-3 with TRBJ1-3; 7 bases are a match to TRBD1. The germline V gene has CDR1 ENHRY and CDR2 SYGVKD. This CDR3 is built from 16 residues. The V and J ends lost 0 bases and 4 bases, in that order; junction bases with no gene match: 6. CDR3 DNA sequence: TGTGCCATCAGTGAGTCCTACAGGGGCGCGGGAAACACCATATATTTT. Its protein product is CAISESYRGAGNTIYF.

The chain carries TRBV7-9 and TRBJ1-1; the D gene is possibly TRBD1 (6 bases). The CDR3 is 13 amino acids. Trimming removed 5 bases at V and 9 bases at J, with 16 bases between. Looked up from germline, CDR1 is SEHNR and CDR2 is FQNEAQ (reference sequence). The CDR3 coding sequence is TGTGCCAGCAGCCGAGAGGGGGTAGGAAAAGCTTTCTTT. Translation: CASSREGVGKAFF. The full variable domain, completed using reference TRBV7-9 and TRBJ1-1, is DTGVSQNPRHKITKRGQNVTFRCDPISEHNRLYWYRQTLGQGPEFLTYFQNEAQLEKSRLLSDRFSAERPKGSFSTLEIQRTEQGDSAMYLCASSREGVGKAFFGQGTRLTVV.

V gene TRBV4-1 combines with J gene TRBJ1-3; no clear D. The germline gives CDR1 MGHRA, CDR2 YSYEKL. The CDR3 sequence is 15 residues long. The ends were cut back, 5 bases at V and 3 bases at J, with 14 bases in the middle. The CDR3 coding sequence is TGCGCCAGCAGCAACGTCGCAGGTTTTGGAAACACCATATATTTT. It yields the protein CASSNVAGFGNTIYF.

The chain employs TRBV12-2 and TRBJ1-5; TRBD1 was called by the table and not checked on the DNA. TRBV12-2 is recorded as a pseudogene. CDR3 length: 16 residues. This CDR3 reads CASRLVPGDSNQPQHF. Written as DNA, the CDR3 is TGTGCAAGTCGCTTAGTTCCAGGGGATAGCAATCAGCCCCAGCATTTT.

CDR3 sequence: CASSNRGQGAAYGYTF. CDR3 DNA sequence: TGTGCCAGCAGCAACCGCGGACAGGGGGCGGCCTATGGCTACACCTTC. The genes are TRBV9 and TRBJ1-2; 11 positions agree with TRBD1. The CDR3 has 16 residues. The V gene's germline CDR1 is SGDLS and CDR2 YYNGEE. The V segment lost 4 bases and the J segment 4 bases; nucleotides outside the gene matches: 9.

The rearrangement joins TRBV25-1 to TRBJ1-1; 11 positions agree with TRBD1. In germline, CDR1 is MGHDK, CDR2 SYGVNS. The CDR3 consists of 17 residues. Trimming at V came to 3 bases and at J to 1 base, leaving 7 bases not matched to a gene. CDR3 region: CASSDTHGTGGNTEAFF. In DNA form, the CDR3 reads TGTGCCAGCAGTGACACGCATGGGACAGGGGGGAACACTGAAGCTTTCTTT.

The rearrangement uses TRBV9 and TRBJ2-3, with 12 positions matching TRBD2. Germline V CDR1 and CDR2: SGDLS, YYNGEE. The CDR3 covers 15 residues. V was pared by 3 bases and J by 7 bases, with 6 bases of the junction left unmatched. CDR3: CASSASGGAVNTQYF. The CDR3 DNA sequence: TGTGCCAGCAGCGCTAGCGGGGGGGCCGTCAATACGCAGTATTTT.

The chain employs TRBV10-3 and TRBJ1-3; 9 positions agree with TRBD1. Germline V lookup: CDR1 ENHRY, CDR2 SYGVKD. This CDR3 contains 14 residues. V lost 7 bases, J lost 7 bases, and 8 bases stayed unmatched. Here the CDR3 reads CAITRDRVNNTIYF. The CDR3 bases are TGTGCCATCACCCGGGACAGGGTTAATAACACCATATATTTT.

The genes are TRBV10-2 and TRBJ1-3; D may be TRBD1 (6 bases). The CDR3 totals 15 residues. Germline CDR1 reads WSHSY; CDR2 reads SAAADI. V was pared by 1 base and J by 3 bases, with 10 bases between. CDR3 in amino acids: CASSELGQNGNTIYF. The CDR3 DNA follows: TGCGCCAGCAGTGAGTTAGGACAGAATGGAAACACCATATATTTT.

V and J are TRBV7-8 and TRBJ1-2; 7 bases fit TRBD1. The germline V gene encodes CDR1 SGHVS and CDR2 FQNEAQ. The CDR3 length is 13 residues. V dropped 3 bases and J dropped 6; count of bases not matched to a gene: 4. The CDR3, as DNA: TGTGCCAGCAGCTTTACAGGGGAGGATGGCTACACCTTC. This codes for CASSFTGEDGYTF.

The gene calls are TRBV10-2 and TRBJ1-5, with a tentative D call TRBD1 (5 bases). This CDR3 has 14 residues. Germline V gene data show CDR1 as WSHSY and CDR2 as SAAADI. V shed 5 bases and J shed 5 bases, with 13 bases lying between them. The CDR3 loop is CASSRQGTDQPQHF. The CDR3 DNA sequence: TGCGCCAGCAGTCGGCAGGGAACTGATCAGCCCCAGCATTTT.

Here the CDR3 DNA reads TGTGCCAGCAGGGGGACAGGGACCTTGAACACTGAAGCTTTCTTT. Amino acids: CASRGTGTLNTEAFF. This chain joins TRBV5-5 and TRBJ1-1; 9 bases line up with TRBD1. This CDR3 region has 15 residues. V lost 5 bases and J lost 0; bases outside the gene matches: 5. CDR1 is SGHKS and CDR2 is YYEKEE in the germline V gene (reference sequence).

The chain carries TRBV9 and TRBJ1-3, with a weak D call TRBD1 (5 bases). This CDR3 spans 16 amino acids. Germline-derived CDR1 and CDR2 are SGDLS and YYNGEE. V lost 7 bases and J 2 bases, leaving 19 bases between the germline ends. CDR3 amino acids: CASAATAGGAGNTIYF. Here the CDR3 DNA reads TGTGCCAGCGCCGCGACTGCCGGGGGAGCTGGAAACACCATATATTTT.

Turning to this clone: Its ends do not fully match the called genes, so a read error is possible. The chain employs TRBV29-1 and TRBJ1-1; D is uncertain. Germline V gene data show CDR1 as SQVTM and CDR2 as ANQGSEA. CDR3 size: 10 residues. CDR3 amino acids: CSVEGAEAFF. The CDR3 nucleotides are TGCAGCGTGGAAGGAGCTGAAGCTTTCTTT.

This clone was picked up a small number of times. The gene calls are TRBV4-1 and TRBJ1-1; the D is unclear. V lost 0 bases, J lost 1 base, and 12 bases lay in between. Germline assignment: CDR1 MGHRA and CDR2 YSYEKL. The CDR3 length is 16 residues. This CDR3 is CASSQDLGAWNTEAFF. The CDR3, as DNA: TGCGCCAGCAGCCAAGACCTGGGAGCGTGGAACACTGAAGCTTTCTTT.

This clone occurred once. The CDR3 is CASSRQGSSTEAFF. The CDR3 nucleotides read TGTGCCAGCAGCAGGCAGGGCTCCAGCACTGAAGCTTTCTTT. This chain joins TRBV14 and TRBJ1-1, with D possibly matching TRBD1 (5 bases). The CDR3 has 14 amino acids. V lost 5 bases, J lost 4 bases, and 14 bases lay in between. Germline CDR1 and CDR2: SGHDN and FVKESK.

V usage is TRBV5-4 and J usage is TRBJ1-2, with 7 bases fitting TRBD1. V lost 1 base to trimming and J lost 4 bases; unmatched junction nucleotides: 4. Per germline, CDR1 SGHNT and CDR2 YYREEE (reference sequence). The CDR3 is made up of 14 amino acids. CDR3 nucleotide sequence: TGTGCCAGCAGCTTGTTGACAGGGTCCTATGGCTACACCTTC. Translated: CASSLLTGSYGYTF.

The chain is built from TRBV27 and TRBJ1-6; D call uncertain. The germline gives CDR1 MNHEY, CDR2 SMNVEV (reference sequence). CDR3 length: 15 amino acids. V lost 2 bases to trimming and J lost 6 bases, with 11 bases between them. CDR3 sequence reads: CASSLREWGNSPLHF. The CDR3 DNA sequence: TGTGCCAGCAGTTTACGGGAATGGGGTAATTCACCCCTCCACTTT.

The chain combines TRBV6-1 with TRBJ1-4; possible D gene TRBD1, 5 bases. CDR1 is MNHNS and CDR2 is SASEGT in the germline V gene. Deletions cut 0 bases from V and 8 bases from J, with 13 bases between. The CDR3 has 15 amino acids. CDR3 nucleotide sequence: TGTGCCAGCAGTGAAGCGGGGGGAGTAGGCGAAAAACTGTTTTTT. As protein: CASSEAGGVGEKLFF.

This chain uses TRBV5-1 with TRBJ1-6, with TRBD1 matching over 7 bases. The CDR3 contains 16 residues. The V and J ends lost 3 bases and 5 bases, in that order; junction bases with no gene match: 8. The germline CDR1 and CDR2 sequences are SGHRS and YFSETQ. The CDR3 reads CASSSTGTADNSPLHF. The CDR3 DNA is TGCGCCAGCAGCTCCACCGGGACAGCTGATAATTCACCCCTCCACTTT.

The V and J genes are TRBV3-1 (or the pseudogene TRBV3-2) and TRBJ2-5; D ambiguous. Trimming left V 1 base short and J 2 bases short, with 14 bases between. The length of the CDR3 is 16 residues. Germline-derived CDR1 and CDR2 are LGHDT and YNNKEL (reference sequence). The CDR3 DNA follows: TGTGCCAGCAGCCAAGGAGACTTACGGATTCAAGAGACCCAGTACTTC. Its protein product is CASSQGDLRIQETQYF.

A few counts support this clone. The chain carries TRBV11-3 and TRBJ2-2; weak D call: TRBD2 (5 bases). CDR1 and CDR2 (germline): SGHNT, YENEEA. The V gene lost 3 bases and the J gene lost 7 bases, with 15 bases spanning the gap. There are 15 residues in the CDR3. The CDR3 reads CASSFSGSSVGELFF. The CDR3 DNA sequence: TGTGCCAGCAGCTTCTCGGGGTCCTCCGTCGGGGAGCTGTTTTTT. Full variable domain (outside the CDR3, taken from reference TRBV11-3 and TRBJ2-2): EAGVVQSPRYKIIEKKQPVAFWCNPISGHNTLYWYLQNLGQGPELLIRYENEEAVDDSQLPKDRFSAERLKGVDSTLKIQPAELGDSAVYLCASSFSGSSVGELFFGEGSRLTVL.